The rows below give T cell receptor beta chains drawn from one sample of a study of blood T cell repertoires in COVID-19. The table came from immunoSEQ multiplex PCR; TCRdb's copy has only in-frame clones and leaves some out. The profile shows approximately 500,000 clones, around nine tenths of them singletons. Material for sequencing was peripheral blood. The origin of the receptors is a woman between 45 and 65 years old with COVID-19, enrolled during active disease. CDR3s include the opening cysteine and the closing phenylalanine or tryptophan. The D gene is left open where the match is weak. The size field is filled for only some rows; it gives once, few, many or a size class.

CDR3aa: CASTSAAGPKGNTIYF; CDR3nt: TGTGCCAGCACCTCGGCAGCGGGGCCCAAGGGGAACACCATATATTTT; d_gene: .; abundance: .; v_gene: TRBV28; j_gene: TRBJ1-3
CDR3aa: CASSPSSGGAEQYF; CDR3nt: TGTGCCAGCTCACCCTCTAGCGGGGGGGCCGAGCAGTACTTC; d_gene: TRBD2; abundance: .; v_gene: TRBV18; j_gene: TRBJ2-7
CDR3aa: CASSSGTSGYEQYF; CDR3nt: TGCGCCAGCAGTTCCGGGACTAGCGGCTACGAGCAGTACTTC; d_gene: TRBD2; abundance: .; v_gene: TRBV10-1; j_gene: TRBJ2-7
CDR3aa: CATGRPGLANDEQYF; CDR3nt: TGTGCCACCGGTCGACCGGGACTAGCTAACGACGAGCAGTACTTC; d_gene: TRBD2; abundance: .; v_gene: TRBV28; j_gene: TRBJ2-7
CDR3aa: CASSEGVVGQNLYEQYF; CDR3nt: TGTGCCAGCAGTGAAGGAGTTGTGGGACAGAACCTCTACGAGCAGTACTTC; d_gene: TRBD1; abundance: .; v_gene: TRBV2; j_gene: TRBJ2-7
CDR3aa: CASTWGGQDTEAFF; CDR3nt: TGCGCCAGCACGTGGGGGGGTCAGGACACTGAAGCTTTCTTT; d_gene: .; abundance: .; v_gene: TRBV5-1; j_gene: TRBJ1-1
CDR3aa: CASTPSGRGNYGYTF; CDR3nt: TGTGCCAGTACTCCGAGTGGCAGGGGTAACTATGGCTACACCTTC; d_gene: .; abundance: .; v_gene: TRBV19; j_gene: TRBJ1-2
CDR3aa: CASSSRDTNSPLHF; CDR3nt: TGTGCCAGTAGTAGCCGGGACACTAATTCACCCCTCCACTTT; d_gene: .; abundance: .; v_gene: TRBV19; j_gene: TRBJ1-6
CDR3aa: CASSSPAGGQKLFF; CDR3nt: TGCGCCAGCAGCTCCCCGGCAGGGGGCCAGAAACTGTTTTTT; d_gene: TRBD1; abundance: .; v_gene: TRBV4-1; j_gene: TRBJ1-4
CDR3aa: CAWNGGGGTSPLHF; CDR3nt: TGTGCCTGGAACGGCGGGGGGGGGACTTCACCCCTCCACTTT; d_gene: .; abundance: .; v_gene: TRBV30; j_gene: TRBJ1-6
CDR3aa: CASSLDWAQDSPLHF; CDR3nt: TGTGCCAGCAGCTTAGATTGGGCGCAGGATTCACCCCTCCACTTT; d_gene: .; abundance: .; v_gene: TRBV11-1; j_gene: TRBJ1-6
CDR3aa: CASSQILRRIYGYTF; CDR3nt: TGCGCCAGCAGCCAGATACTAAGAAGGATCTATGGCTACACCTTC; d_gene: .; abundance: .; v_gene: TRBV4-1; j_gene: TRBJ1-2
CDR3aa: CASSLQGASDEQFF; CDR3nt: TGTGCCAGCTCACTCCAGGGGGCGAGCGATGAGCAGTTCTTC; d_gene: TRBD1; abundance: .; v_gene: TRBV18; j_gene: TRBJ2-1
CDR3aa: CASSQRTGGYEGEQFF; CDR3nt: TGTGCCAGCAGCCAAAGGACAGGCGGATATGAGGGTGAGCAGTTCTTC; d_gene: TRBD1; abundance: once; v_gene: TRBV3-1/TRBV3-2; j_gene: TRBJ2-1
CDR3aa: CASSQPGQGQAQHF; CDR3nt: TGCGCCAGCAGCCAACCCGGACAGGGACAGGCCCAGCATTTT; d_gene: TRBD1; abundance: .; v_gene: TRBV4-1; j_gene: TRBJ1-5
CDR3aa: CASSPLPQGGDTDTQYF; CDR3nt: TGTGCCAGCAGCCCACTACCGCAAGGGGGTGACACAGATACGCAGTATTTT; d_gene: .; abundance: .; v_gene: TRBV3-1/TRBV3-2; j_gene: TRBJ2-3
CDR3aa: CASSPRTGDGADTQYF; CDR3nt: TGTGCCAGCAGCCCCCGGACAGGGGACGGGGCAGATACGCAGTATTTT; d_gene: TRBD1; abundance: once; v_gene: TRBV9; j_gene: TRBJ2-3
CDR3aa: CASSDRLADNNEQFF; CDR3nt: TGTGCCAGCAGCGATAGACTAGCGGATAACAATGAGCAGTTCTTC; d_gene: TRBD2; abundance: .; v_gene: TRBV9; j_gene: TRBJ2-1
CDR3aa: CASKNSGTGGSGELFF; CDR3nt: TGTGCCAGCAAGAACTCCGGGACAGGGGGCTCCGGGGAGCTGTTTTTT; d_gene: TRBD1; abundance: once; v_gene: TRBV2; j_gene: TRBJ2-2
CDR3aa: CASTSGPHGYTF; CDR3nt: TGTGCCAGCACCTCTGGCCCCCATGGCTACACCTTC; d_gene: .; abundance: .; v_gene: TRBV28; j_gene: TRBJ1-2
CDR3aa: CASSWTGSEEKLFF; CDR3nt: TGTGCCAGCAGCTGGACAGGGTCGGAAGAAAAACTGTTTTTT; d_gene: TRBD1; abundance: few; v_gene: TRBV5-4; j_gene: TRBJ1-4
CDR3aa: CASSRDSSYEQYF; CDR3nt: TGTGCCAGCAGCCGGGACAGTTCCTACGAGCAGTACTTC; d_gene: TRBD1; abundance: .; v_gene: TRBV3-1/TRBV3-2; j_gene: TRBJ2-7
CDR3aa: CASSSLSGGSYNEQFF; CDR3nt: TGTGCCAGTAGTTCTCTTAGCGGGGGCTCCTACAATGAGCAGTTCTTC; d_gene: TRBD2; abundance: .; v_gene: TRBV19; j_gene: TRBJ2-1
CDR3aa: CASSLPLAYGYTF; CDR3nt: TGTGCCAGCAGTTTACCACTAGCCTATGGCTACACCTTC; d_gene: .; abundance: .; v_gene: TRBV28; j_gene: TRBJ1-2
CDR3aa: CASSASSGGADEQYF; CDR3nt: TGTGCCAGCAGCGCTTCTAGCGGGGGGGCCGACGAGCAGTACTTC; d_gene: TRBD2; abundance: .; v_gene: TRBV9; j_gene: TRBJ2-7
CDR3aa: CASNGQLTEAFF; CDR3nt: TGTGCCAGCAACGGACAGCTCACTGAAGCTTTCTTT; d_gene: .; abundance: .; v_gene: TRBV19; j_gene: TRBJ1-1
CDR3aa: CASSRTESGNTIYF; CDR3nt: TGTGCCAGCAGCCGTACGGAGTCTGGAAACACCATATATTTT; d_gene: .; abundance: .; v_gene: TRBV3-1/TRBV3-2; j_gene: TRBJ1-3
CDR3aa: CATGGALYTEAFF; CDR3nt: TGTGCCACCGGAGGAGCCCTGTACACTGAAGCTTTCTTT; d_gene: .; abundance: .; v_gene: TRBV28; j_gene: TRBJ1-1
CDR3aa: CASSTTGGGRGGQYF; CDR3nt: TGTGCCAGCAGTACCACGGGGGGCGGCAGGGGAGGGCAGTACTTC; d_gene: .; abundance: .; v_gene: TRBV6-5; j_gene: TRBJ2-7
CDR3aa: CASSGGGKGTNTGELFF; CDR3nt: TGTGCCAGTAGTGGGGGGGGTAAGGGAACGAACACCGGGGAGCTGTTTTTT; d_gene: TRBD2; abundance: .; v_gene: TRBV19; j_gene: TRBJ2-2
CDR3aa: CASRRDRPYEQYF; CDR3nt: TGTGCCAGCAGGAGGGACAGGCCCTACGAGCAGTACTTC; d_gene: TRBD1; abundance: .; v_gene: TRBV2; j_gene: TRBJ2-7
CDR3aa: CASSPRQGVFNEKLFF; CDR3nt: TGTGCCAGCTCACCACGCCAGGGGGTTTTTAATGAAAAACTGTTTTTT; d_gene: TRBD1; abundance: .; v_gene: TRBV18; j_gene: TRBJ1-4
CDR3aa: CASSQFGATNEKLFF; CDR3nt: TGTGCCAGCAGCCAATTCGGTGCAACTAATGAAAAACTGTTTTTT; d_gene: .; abundance: .; v_gene: TRBV3-1/TRBV3-2; j_gene: TRBJ1-4
CDR3aa: CASSQVMSSTDTQYF; CDR3nt: TGCGCCAGCAGCCAAGTGATGAGTAGCACAGATACGCAGTATTTT; d_gene: .; abundance: .; v_gene: TRBV4-1; j_gene: TRBJ2-3
CDR3aa: CASSPRAGTSSYNEQFF; CDR3nt: TGTGCCAGCAGCCCTAGAGCCGGTACGAGCTCCTACAATGAGCAGTTCTTC; d_gene: .; abundance: .; v_gene: TRBV3-1/TRBV3-2; j_gene: TRBJ2-1
CDR3aa: CASSASQGWSNNSPLHF; CDR3nt: TGTGCCAGCAGCGCTTCACAGGGTTGGAGTAATAATTCACCCCTCCACTTT; d_gene: .; abundance: .; v_gene: TRBV7-9; j_gene: TRBJ1-6
CDR3aa: CASSTETGELFF; CDR3nt: TGTGCCAGCAGCACAGAGACCGGGGAGCTGTTTTTT; d_gene: .; abundance: .; v_gene: TRBV28; j_gene: TRBJ2-2
CDR3aa: CAISSREGSGDGPYTDTQYF; CDR3nt: TGTGCCATCAGTTCCCGAGAAGGTAGCGGGGACGGACCCTACACAGATACGCAGTATTTT; d_gene: TRBD2; abundance: .; v_gene: TRBV10-3; j_gene: TRBJ2-3
CDR3aa: CASSPYNEKLFF; CDR3nt: TGTGCCAGTTCACCCTATAATGAAAAACTGTTTTTT; d_gene: .; abundance: .; v_gene: TRBV19; j_gene: TRBJ1-4
CDR3aa: CASGLLEADTQYF; CDR3nt: TGTGCTAGTGGTTTGTTGGAGGCAGATACGCAGTATTTT; d_gene: .; abundance: .; v_gene: TRBV12-5; j_gene: TRBJ2-3
CDR3aa: CAWSFNRGDTEAFF; CDR3nt: TGTGCCTGGAGTTTTAACAGGGGGGACACTGAAGCTTTCTTT; d_gene: TRBD1; abundance: .; v_gene: TRBV30; j_gene: TRBJ1-1
CDR3aa: CASSYVSGGAVFKDEQFF; CDR3nt: TGTGCCAGCAGTTACGTTAGCGGGGGGGCCGTATTCAAGGATGAGCAGTTCTTC; d_gene: TRBD2; abundance: .; v_gene: TRBV6-2/TRBV6-3; j_gene: TRBJ2-1
CDR3aa: CASSYGTGKSSRGEQYF; CDR3nt: TGCGCCAGCAGCTATGGGACAGGAAAGTCCTCGCGGGGGGAGCAGTACTTC; d_gene: .; abundance: once; v_gene: TRBV5-1; j_gene: TRBJ2-7
CDR3aa: CASSFSSNQPQHF; CDR3nt: TGCGCCAGCAGCTTTAGCAGCAATCAGCCCCAGCATTTT; d_gene: .; abundance: .; v_gene: TRBV5-1; j_gene: TRBJ1-5
CDR3aa: CASSLLAGSSDTQYF; CDR3nt: TGTGCCAGCAGCTTACTAGCGGGGAGCTCAGATACGCAGTATTTT; d_gene: TRBD2; abundance: .; v_gene: TRBV7-9; j_gene: TRBJ2-3
CDR3aa: CASSLAGGTGIPYNEQFF; CDR3nt: TGCGCCAGCAGCTTGGCCGGCGGGACAGGGATCCCCTACAATGAGCAGTTCTTC; d_gene: TRBD1; abundance: .; v_gene: TRBV5-1; j_gene: TRBJ2-1
CDR3aa: CASSARTGGNTIYF; CDR3nt: TGTGCCAGCAGCGCCCGGACAGGGGGAAACACCATATATTTT; d_gene: TRBD1; abundance: .; v_gene: TRBV5-6; j_gene: TRBJ1-3
CDR3aa: CAWRGGAGNTIYF; CDR3nt: TGTGCCTGGAGAGGGGGAGCCGGAAACACCATATATTTT; d_gene: .; abundance: .; v_gene: TRBV30; j_gene: TRBJ1-3
CDR3aa: CAISSQGETQYF; CDR3nt: TGTGCCATCAGTTCACAGGGAGAGACCCAGTACTTC; d_gene: .; abundance: few; v_gene: TRBV10-3; j_gene: TRBJ2-5
CDR3aa: CASGPAHDNSPLHF; CDR3nt: TGTGCCAGCGGGCCCGCGCACGATAATTCACCCCTCCACTTT; d_gene: .; abundance: once; v_gene: TRBV6-5; j_gene: TRBJ1-6
CDR3aa: CASSPAVGSNSPLHF; CDR3nt: TGTGCCAGCTCACCAGCCGTGGGCTCAAATTCACCCCTCCACTTT; d_gene: .; abundance: .; v_gene: TRBV18; j_gene: TRBJ1-6
CDR3aa: CACHKQGYNEQFF; CDR3nt: TGTGCCTGCCATAAACAGGGCTACAATGAGCAGTTCTTC; d_gene: .; abundance: .; v_gene: TRBV30; j_gene: TRBJ2-1
CDR3aa: CASSEADLLRGIPYEQYF; CDR3nt: TGTGCCAGCAGTGAAGCCGACTTACTTCGGGGGATCCCCTACGAGCAGTACTTC; d_gene: .; abundance: .; v_gene: TRBV2; j_gene: TRBJ2-7
CDR3aa: CASTDRYEQYF; CDR3nt: TGTGCCAGCACGGACAGATACGAGCAGTACTTC; d_gene: .; abundance: .; v_gene: TRBV6-5; j_gene: TRBJ2-7
CDR3aa: CASTWDTTGNEQFF; CDR3nt: TGTGCCAGCACGTGGGACACCACGGGCAATGAGCAGTTCTTC; d_gene: .; abundance: .; v_gene: TRBV25-1; j_gene: TRBJ2-1
CDR3aa: CASSLGPEAEAFF; CDR3nt: TGTGCCAGTAGTTTGGGGCCCGAGGCTGAAGCTTTCTTT; d_gene: .; abundance: .; v_gene: TRBV19; j_gene: TRBJ1-1
CDR3aa: CASSLTSGGTDTQYF; CDR3nt: TGTGCCAGCAGCTTGACTAGCGGGGGCACAGATACGCAGTATTTT; d_gene: TRBD2; abundance: .; v_gene: TRBV5-4; j_gene: TRBJ2-3
CDR3aa: CASSLDRETGELFF; CDR3nt: TGTGCCAGTAGTCTAGACAGGGAAACCGGGGAGCTGTTTTTT; d_gene: TRBD1; abundance: .; v_gene: TRBV19; j_gene: TRBJ2-2
CDR3aa: CASTPGGDTEAFF; CDR3nt: TGTGCCAGCACCCCCGGGGGAGACACTGAAGCTTTCTTT; d_gene: .; abundance: once; v_gene: TRBV6-5; j_gene: TRBJ1-1